The clone carrying this T cell receptor beta chain was detected ten times or more. Germline V gene data show CDR1 as LGHNA and CDR2 as YSLEER. The CDR3 contains 13 residues. V was pared by 5 bases and J by 3 bases, with 3 bases of the junction left unmatched. Time point described: patch test 2, 6 weeks after DPC sensitization. Treatment reported: therapeutic diphenylcyclopropenone sensitization with weekly scalp DPC. The data originate from a study of human T cells and chemical hapten exposure. Study overall: The study patch tested 0.01% DPC on the upper back and read results at 6 days. Small discrepancies in pooled library volume mainly accounted for the varying TCR yields per sample.

Authors' methods: Per-sample TCR counts ranged from roughly 23,224 to 750,000, median roughly 98,000. TCRdb processed the RACE reads anew with MiXCR; each CDR3 protein has one entry. The authors' filters were not applied to this entry. The sample comprises 42,000 or so distinct CDR3 sequences, approximately 9% of which are singletons, and over 12% rests with the top ten. This rearrangement joins TRBV4-3 to TRBJ1-1; TRBD1 aligns across 7 bases. This TCR was recovered from a woman aged 40 to 50 with alopecia areata. Some clones in this sample may be carry-over from other donors' samples. The specimen was whole blood, collected in connection with sensitization to the hapten diphenylcyclopropenone (DPC). Written as DNA, the CDR3 is TGCGCCAGCAGCACAGGGGCTGACACTGAAGCTTTCTTT. Its translation is CASSTGADTEAFF.